The 17 T cell receptor beta chains below all came from one sample that was sequenced in a study of blood T cell repertoires in COVID-19 (dated by TCRdb to 2020 to 2021). Library creation used the immunoSEQ multiplex PCR assay. Entries here come from immuneACCESS through TCRdb and include only in-frame sequences with V and J called. Some clones fail to appear in such tables; in the studies checked, an unresolved V gene covers under half of the shortfall, and the cause of the remainder is unknown. This sample is represented by approximately 81,000 clones; 89% of them were singletons. The ten largest make up around 10% of the sample. The source material was peripheral blood. These receptors came from a man in his 70s with active or convalescent COVID-19.

The chain uses TRBV9 and TRBJ2-3; a weak D match, TRBD1 (6 bases). The CDR3 covers 15 residues. Trimming left V 2 bases short and J 3 bases short, with 13 bases between. Germline loops: CDR1 SGDLS, CDR2 YYNGEE. CDR3 loop: CASSVSGVGTDTQYF. CDR3 nucleotide sequence: TGTGCCAGCAGCGTCTCAGGGGTAGGGACAGATACGCAGTATTTT.

The rearrangement links TRBV30 to TRBJ1-1; TRBD1 agrees at 8 bases. The V gene's germline CDR1 is GTSNPN and CDR2 SVGIG (reference sequence). Trimming cost V 3 bases and J 4 bases; bases outside gene matches: 7. CDR3 size: 14 residues. CDR3 DNA: TGTGCCTGGAGAGGACAGGGAACGGGCACTGAAGCTTTCTTT. It is translated as CAWRGQGTGTEAFF. Drawing the rest from reference TRBV30 and TRBJ1-1, the complete variable domain is SQTIHQWPATLVQPVGSPLSLECTVEGTSNPNLYWYRQAAGRGLQLLFYSVGIGQISSEVPQNLSASRPQDRQFILSSKKLLLSDSGFYLCAWRGQGTGTEAFFGQGTRLTVV.

V and J are TRBV11-3 and TRBJ2-1; D call uncertain. The CDR3 contains 15 residues. Trimming pared 0 bases from V and 4 bases from J, leaving 10 bases between. The germline CDR1 and CDR2 sequences are SGHNT and YENEEA. Here the CDR3 reads CASSLDRFPYNEQFF. CDR3 in DNA: TGTGCCAGCAGCTTAGATCGGTTTCCTTACAATGAGCAGTTCTTC.

J is TRBJ1-5 and V is TRBV29-1; 12 bases map to TRBD1. This CDR3 contains 13 residues. Germline V lookup: CDR1 SQVTM, CDR2 ANQGSEA. The V gene end was trimmed by 7 bases and the J gene end by 5 bases; junction bases not matched to a gene: 3. The CDR3 coding sequence is TGCAGCGCCGGGACAGGGGGCGATCAGCCCCAGCATTTT. Protein: CSAGTGGDQPQHF.

V is TRBV11-2 and J is TRBJ1-2; TRBD1 agrees at 8 bases. Germline values: CDR1 SGHAT, CDR2 FQNNGV. The J segment lost 6 bases and the V segment lost 4 bases, leaving 10 bases of the junction unmatched. The CDR3 consists of 15 residues. For the CDR3, the DNA is TGTGCCAGCAGCTCAACTCAGGGGGCAGGGGATGGCTACACCTTC. Its protein is CASSSTQGAGDGYTF.

The chain is built from TRBV5-8 and TRBJ2-3; TRBD2 might be the D (5 bases). The V end lost 4 bases, the J end lost 6 bases, and 9 bases lay between the germline ends. CDR1 and CDR2 (germline): SGHTS, YDEGEE. CDR3 length: 12 amino acids. Written as DNA, the CDR3 is TGTGCCAGCAGCAGGACTGTGGATACGCAGTATTTT. Protein product: CASSRTVDTQYF.

The chain links TRBV29-1 to TRBJ2-5; 7 bases align to TRBD1. CDR1 and CDR2 (germline): SQVTM, ANQGSEA. This CDR3 spans 12 amino acids. V lost 7 bases and J lost 5; bases outside the gene matches: 7. Here the CDR3 reads CSARQGRETQYF. CDR3 DNA: TGCAGCGCCAGACAGGGTCGGGAGACCCAGTACTTC. The variable domain in full, completed from reference TRBV29-1 and TRBJ2-5, reads SAVISQKPSRDICQRGTSLTIQCQVDSQVTMMFWYRQQPGQSLTLIATANQGSEATYESGFVIDKFPISRPNLTFSTLTVSNMSPEDSSIYLCSARQGRETQYFGPGTRLLVL.

The chain recombines TRBV11-2 with TRBJ2-1; the match to TRBD1 covers 7 bases. There are 16 residues in the CDR3. Germline V gene lookup returns CDR1 SGHAT and CDR2 FQNNGV. V was clipped by 6 bases and J by 0 bases; unmatched bases: 8. The CDR3 reads CASRHRQGSSYNEQFF. CDR3 DNA: TGTGCCAGCAGGCACAGACAGGGTAGCTCCTACAATGAGCAGTTCTTC.

CDR3 in DNA: TGTGCCAGCTCACTTGGAGGGATGGGGAACACTGAAGCTTTCTTT. Encoded protein: CASSLGGMGNTEAFF. The chain recombines TRBV18 with TRBJ1-1; D remains unclear. Trimming shortened V by 4 bases and J by 1 base, and 13 bases separated the two germline ends. The V gene's germline CDR1 is KGHSH and CDR2 LQKENI. The CDR3 has 15 residues.

The chain links TRBV7-3 to TRBJ2-1; D gene ambiguous. V lost 1 base and J 9 bases, leaving 7 bases between the germline ends. There are 12 residues in the CDR3. Looked up from germline, CDR1 is SGHTA and CDR2 is FQGTGA. CDR3 in DNA: TGTGCCAGCAGCTTAAGGCCCAGTGAGCAGTTCTTC. This translates into CASSLRPSEQFF.

This chain joins TRBV28 and TRBJ2-5; no clear D gene. V was shortened by 1 base and J by 3 bases, with 15 bases between the two germline ends. This CDR3 spans 16 amino acids. Germline CDR1 and CDR2: MDHEN and SYDVKM. The CDR3 sequence: CASSLFDYRGKETQYF. The CDR3 DNA follows: TGTGCCAGCAGTTTATTTGATTACCGAGGAAAAGAGACCCAGTACTTC.

This chain joins TRBV29-1 and TRBJ1-1; D is undetermined. V was shortened by 3 bases and J by 1 base, with 15 bases between the two germline ends. Germline V lookup: CDR1 SQVTM, CDR2 ANQGSEA. CDR3 length: 15 residues. The CDR3 bases are TGCAGCGTTGATCGCCCCTCGCGGGGGAACACTGAAGCTTTCTTT. Protein: CSVDRPSRGNTEAFF.

This sequence joins TRBV19 and TRBJ1-4; D unresolved. The CDR3 length is 14 residues. V lost 1 base, J lost 10 bases, and 13 bases lay in between. Germline V gives CDR1 LNHDA, CDR2 SQIVND (reference sequence). The CDR3 reads CASSIGKGVGKLFF. Written as DNA, the CDR3 is TGTGCCAGTAGTATAGGAAAGGGAGTTGGAAAACTGTTTTTT.

This rearrangement joins TRBV29-1 to TRBJ1-3; weak D call: TRBD1 (5 bases). Germline values: CDR1 SQVTM, CDR2 ANQGSEA. V was clipped by 3 bases and J by 1 base, with 10 bases between them. The CDR3 is 14 residues long. The DNA for the CDR3 is TGCAGCGTTGACATGTACAGGTCTGGAAACACCATATATTTT. It specifies CSVDMYRSGNTIYF.

This clone was detected only a few times. The chain joins TRBV2 to TRBJ2-1; TRBD1 might be the D (5 bases). Per germline, CDR1 SNHLY and CDR2 FYNNEI. V was pared by 6 bases and J by 0 bases, with 12 bases between. The CDR3 runs to 15 residues. CDR3 sequence: CASRNQGRSYNEQFF. CDR3 bases: TGTGCCAGCAGGAACCAGGGCCGCTCCTACAATGAGCAGTTCTTC.

This clone was observed once. The J gene is TRBJ1-1, the V gene TRBV5-1; tentative D call: TRBD1 (5 bases). The germline CDR1 and CDR2 sequences are SGHRS and YFSETQ. The CDR3 contains 15 residues. Trimming took 7 bases from V and 0 from J, leaving 16 bases between them. The CDR3 spells CASHPLGGMNTEAFF. The CDR3 DNA sequence: TGCGCCAGCCACCCCCTCGGGGGGATGAACACTGAAGCTTTCTTT.

The CDR3 sequence: CASSEAGRGRADTQYF. The CDR3 DNA sequence: TGTGCCAGCTCAGAGGCGGGTCGCGGGCGGGCAGATACGCAGTATTTT. This chain links TRBV18 with TRBJ2-3, with TRBD2 as a possible D gene (5 bases). There are 16 residues in the CDR3. V was pared by 5 bases and J by 4 bases, with 19 bases between. The germline gives CDR1 KGHSH, CDR2 LQKENI.